The clone carrying this T cell receptor (beta chain) was counted at least ten times. Its antigen is unknown. Libraries of TCR beta came from iRepertoire HTBI primers plus Arm-PCR of CDR3 regions. TCRdb re-derived calls from the multiplex PCR reads in MiXCR, one entry per CDR3 protein. This repertoire shows some 280,000 distinct CDR3 sequences, 22% found once; its top ten account for just over 55%. This specimen belongs to a study of regulatory T cells in long-lasting Graves disease. Study findings and constraints: Segments TRBV28, TRBJ1-2 and TRBJ2-5 showed preferential usage in persistent disease.

Time point denoted: persistent/refractory GD, antithyroid drugs over 5 years with positive TRAb. The TCR library was made from RNA extracted from PBMCs. Graves' disease diagnosis relied on American Thyroid Association guidelines. The CDR3 consists of 15 residues. Germline V gene data show CDR1 as SNHLY and CDR2 as FYNNEI. Unmatched junction bases numbered 6, after V lost 3 bases and J lost 4 bases. This specimen was peripheral blood mononuclear cells (PBMCs), taken when the disease was refractory, from a patient treated with antithyroid drugs. The V and J genes are TRBV2 and TRBJ1-5; 7 bases match TRBD1. The sequence derives from a female donor with Graves disease. CDR3: CASSEDRISNQPQHF. Written as DNA, the CDR3 is TGTGCCAGCAGTGAGGACAGGATCTCTAATCAGCCCCAGCATTTT.